The rows below give T cell receptor beta chains drawn from one sample of a study of post-analysis software for immune sequencing data. TCRdb recomputed calls from the PCR reads with MiXCR, one row per CDR3 protein. The profile shows roughly 800,000 distinct CDR3 sequences, approximately 44% of them singletons. The sequenced sample consisted of blood. Every receptor here comes from a girl aged 5-17 years with multiple sclerosis. Both conserved end residues are part of each CDR3. A D gene is named only where the DNA matches it firmly. Part of the rows lack a size; the others show once, few, many or a class for expanded clones.

j_gene: TRBJ1-1; abundance: .; v_gene: TRBV6-2/TRBV6-3; d_gene: TRBD1; CDR3nt: TGTGCCAGCAGGCTACAGGGGACTGGGAGCACTGAAGCTTTCTTT; CDR3aa: CASRLQGTGSTEAFF
j_gene: TRBJ2-5; abundance: few; v_gene: TRBV14; d_gene: TRBD1; CDR3nt: TGTGCCAGCAGCCAAAACAGGGGGCGAGAGACCCAGTACTTC; CDR3aa: CASSQNRGRETQYF
j_gene: TRBJ2-5; abundance: few; v_gene: TRBV29-1; d_gene: .; CDR3nt: TGCAGCGTTGACCGGACCCAAGAGACCCAGTACTTC; CDR3aa: CSVDRTQETQYF
j_gene: TRBJ2-7; abundance: .; v_gene: TRBV6-5; d_gene: .; CDR3nt: TGTGCCAGCAGTTCCCGGGGCCCATGGGGCCCGTACGAGCAGTACTTC; CDR3aa: CASSSRGPWGPYEQYF
j_gene: TRBJ2-1; abundance: .; v_gene: TRBV25-1; d_gene: .; CDR3nt: TGTGCCAGCAGTGATCATGGGGGCGCTTGGGATGAGCAGTTCTTC; CDR3aa: CASSDHGGAWDEQFF
j_gene: TRBJ2-7; abundance: .; v_gene: TRBV14; d_gene: .; CDR3nt: TGTGCCAGCAGCCAAAAGTCGGGAGTGGTATTGTCCTACGAGCAGTACTTC; CDR3aa: CASSQKSGVVLSYEQYF
j_gene: TRBJ2-7; abundance: many; v_gene: TRBV13; d_gene: .; CDR3nt: TGTGCCAGCACCTTAAGAGCCTCCTACGAGCAGTACTTC; CDR3aa: CASTLRASYEQYF
j_gene: TRBJ2-1; abundance: .; v_gene: TRBV6-6; d_gene: .; CDR3nt: TGTGCCGGAGGGAGTTCTCATGGTACGTTCTTC; CDR3aa: CAGGSSHGTFF
j_gene: TRBJ2-1; abundance: .; v_gene: TRBV6-5; d_gene: TRBD1; CDR3nt: TGTGCCAGCAGCCGAAGCTTCGACAGGGAGTACAATGAGCAGTTCTTC; CDR3aa: CASSRSFDREYNEQFF
j_gene: TRBJ2-1; abundance: .; v_gene: TRBV28; d_gene: .; CDR3nt: TGTGCCAGCATCCGGGACGGATCCTACAATGAGCAGTTCTTC; CDR3aa: CASIRDGSYNEQFF
j_gene: TRBJ2-2; abundance: .; v_gene: TRBV4-2; d_gene: .; CDR3nt: TGTGCCAGCAGCCAAGATCTATCAGGAAAGGCCGGGGAGCTGTTTTTT; CDR3aa: CASSQDLSGKAGELFF
j_gene: TRBJ2-7; abundance: .; v_gene: TRBV12-3/TRBV12-4; d_gene: TRBD2; CDR3nt: TGTGCCAGCAGTTTTGCGACTAGCGGGAGGGTCCACTCCCACGAGCAGTACTTC; CDR3aa: CASSFATSGRVHSHEQYF
j_gene: TRBJ1-1; abundance: .; v_gene: TRBV10-3; d_gene: .; CDR3nt: TGTGCCATCAGTGACCGGGACCGCCAGCCGGGGACTGAAGCTTTCTTT; CDR3aa: CAISDRDRQPGTEAFF
j_gene: TRBJ1-1; abundance: .; v_gene: TRBV28; d_gene: .; CDR3nt: TGTGCCAGCAGTTTTTTTGATAGGAACACTGAAGCTTTCTTT; CDR3aa: CASSFFDRNTEAFF
j_gene: TRBJ2-7; abundance: few; v_gene: TRBV4-3; d_gene: .; CDR3nt: TGCGCCAGCAGCCAAGAAGTCGGGGGTTACGAGCAGTACTTC; CDR3aa: CASSQEVGGYEQYF
j_gene: TRBJ2-1; abundance: .; v_gene: TRBV7-9; d_gene: TRBD2; CDR3nt: TGTGCCAGCAGCTTAAAAGCGGGAGGAGGGTATGAGCAGTTCTTC; CDR3aa: CASSLKAGGGYEQFF
j_gene: TRBJ2-7; abundance: .; v_gene: TRBV28; d_gene: TRBD2; CDR3nt: TGTGCCAGCAGTTTATTTGGTCTATACAGTAGCGGGAGGGCCCCTAAACCCTACGAGCAGTACTTC; CDR3aa: CASSLFGLYSSGRAPKPYEQYF
j_gene: TRBJ2-5; abundance: .; v_gene: TRBV29-1; d_gene: .; CDR3nt: TGCAGCGTTGTGGCAGGGGTGAGGGAGACCCAGTACTTC; CDR3aa: CSVVAGVRETQYF
j_gene: TRBJ2-5; abundance: .; v_gene: TRBV6-5; d_gene: TRBD1; CDR3nt: TGTGCCAGCAGTTACCAGAGGACAGGGGAAGAGACCCAGTACTTC; CDR3aa: CASSYQRTGEETQYF
j_gene: TRBJ2-5; abundance: few; v_gene: TRBV6-5; d_gene: .; CDR3nt: TGTGCCAGCAGTTACTCGAAGTTATGGGCAGGGAGGGAGACCCAGTACTTC; CDR3aa: CASSYSKLWAGRETQYF
j_gene: TRBJ2-1; abundance: few; v_gene: TRBV2; d_gene: TRBD2; CDR3nt: TGTGCCAGCAGTGGGCGGCAGCGGGAGGGTAATGAGCAGTTCTTC; CDR3aa: CASSGRQREGNEQFF
j_gene: TRBJ2-5; abundance: .; v_gene: TRBV5-1; d_gene: .; CDR3nt: TGCGCCAGCAGCTTGGATGCCCCCTCGGGGGCTCAATATATGGGCCAGTACTTC; CDR3aa: CASSLDAPSGAQYMGQYF
j_gene: TRBJ2-5; abundance: few; v_gene: TRBV5-1; d_gene: TRBD2; CDR3nt: TGCGCCAGCAGCTTGCTGACTAGCCCTCAAGAGACCCAGTACTTC; CDR3aa: CASSLLTSPQETQYF
j_gene: TRBJ1-2; abundance: .; v_gene: TRBV20-1; d_gene: .; CDR3nt: TGCAGTGCTTCCAGGCGTAACTATGGCTACACCTTC; CDR3aa: CSASRRNYGYTF
j_gene: TRBJ2-1; abundance: .; v_gene: TRBV7-9; d_gene: .; CDR3nt: TGTGCCAGCAGCCCCTACGGAGGGTCCTACAATGAGCAGTTCTTC; CDR3aa: CASSPYGGSYNEQFF
j_gene: TRBJ2-7; abundance: .; v_gene: TRBV7-9; d_gene: .; CDR3nt: TGTGCCAGCAGCTTAGCGGGTGGCGACCACGAGCAGTACTTC; CDR3aa: CASSLAGGDHEQYF
j_gene: TRBJ1-2; abundance: .; v_gene: TRBV6-1; d_gene: TRBD1; CDR3nt: TGTGCCAGCAGCCCCTGGGCTGGCGTCAGGGGGCCGGACTATGGCTACACCTTC; CDR3aa: CASSPWAGVRGPDYGYTF
j_gene: TRBJ2-3; abundance: many; v_gene: TRBV6-2/TRBV6-3; d_gene: .; CDR3nt: TGTGCCAGCAGTTTTTCGTCCGCAGATACGCAGTATTTT; CDR3aa: CASSFSSADTQYF
j_gene: TRBJ2-3; abundance: .; v_gene: TRBV24-1; d_gene: TRBD2; CDR3nt: TGTGCCACCAGTGATCGGACTTCAACTAGCGCAGATACGCAGTATTTT; CDR3aa: CATSDRTSTSADTQYF
j_gene: TRBJ2-1; abundance: .; v_gene: TRBV6-5; d_gene: TRBD2; CDR3nt: TGTGCCAGCAGTCCACGGGCGGGAGCATACAATGAGCAGTTCTTC; CDR3aa: CASSPRAGAYNEQFF
j_gene: TRBJ2-7; abundance: .; v_gene: TRBV4-2; d_gene: .; CDR3nt: TGTGCCAGCAGCCAGGAAACCGCTAGCGTATACTCCTACGAGCAGTACTTC; CDR3aa: CASSQETASVYSYEQYF
j_gene: TRBJ2-7; abundance: .; v_gene: TRBV11-2; d_gene: .; CDR3nt: TGTGCCAGCAGCTTTGACCTAAGGGGCGAGCAGTACTTC; CDR3aa: CASSFDLRGEQYF
j_gene: TRBJ1-4; abundance: .; v_gene: TRBV12-3/TRBV12-4; d_gene: .; CDR3nt: TGTGCCAGCACCACGACCGGGGCCCCAACTAATGAAAAACTGTTTTTT; CDR3aa: CASTTTGAPTNEKLFF
j_gene: TRBJ2-7; abundance: few; v_gene: TRBV12-3/TRBV12-4; d_gene: TRBD1; CDR3nt: TGTGCCAGCAGAGAAGTCGGGACAGGATACGAGCAGTACTTC; CDR3aa: CASREVGTGYEQYF
j_gene: TRBJ1-2; abundance: few; v_gene: TRBV29-1; d_gene: .; CDR3nt: TGCAGCGTTACAGCCTTCGACTACGGCTACACCTTC; CDR3aa: CSVTAFDYGYTF
j_gene: TRBJ1-2; abundance: .; v_gene: TRBV5-5; d_gene: TRBD1; CDR3nt: TGTGCCAGCAGCTTTGGGACAGGGGACGGCTATGGCTACACCTTC; CDR3aa: CASSFGTGDGYGYTF
j_gene: TRBJ1-2; abundance: .; v_gene: TRBV6-5; d_gene: .; CDR3nt: TGTGCCAGCAGTTTCCTCCAACTTTTACCAGGGAGCCGATATGGCTACACCTTC; CDR3aa: CASSFLQLLPGSRYGYTF
j_gene: TRBJ2-2; abundance: .; v_gene: TRBV7-9; d_gene: .; CDR3nt: TGTGCCAGCAGCTTAGTACTGGACACCGGGGAGCTGTTTTTT; CDR3aa: CASSLVLDTGELFF
j_gene: TRBJ2-1; abundance: .; v_gene: TRBV18; d_gene: TRBD2; CDR3nt: TGTGCCAGCTCACCACCGACGGGAGGGCTGAATGAGCAGTTCTTC; CDR3aa: CASSPPTGGLNEQFF
j_gene: TRBJ2-7; abundance: .; v_gene: TRBV27; d_gene: .; CDR3nt: TGTGCCAGCAGTTTATCCTCTCCGGGAATCTACGAGCAGTACTTC; CDR3aa: CASSLSSPGIYEQYF
j_gene: TRBJ2-5; abundance: .; v_gene: TRBV7-6; d_gene: .; CDR3nt: TGTGCCAGCAGCGTAGGGCATTTGGGTGAGGAGACCCAGTACTTC; CDR3aa: CASSVGHLGEETQYF
j_gene: TRBJ2-1; abundance: .; v_gene: TRBV2; d_gene: .; CDR3nt: TGTGCCAGCAGTGAAGAAGGACGGGTCTCTTACAATGAGCAGTTCTTC; CDR3aa: CASSEEGRVSYNEQFF
j_gene: TRBJ2-5; abundance: few; v_gene: TRBV29-1; d_gene: .; CDR3nt: TGCAGCGGTGTTATTAAAGAGACCCAGTACTTC; CDR3aa: CSGVIKETQYF
j_gene: TRBJ2-1; abundance: few; v_gene: TRBV15; d_gene: TRBD1; CDR3nt: TGTGCCACCAGCAGGGAGATTGGACAGGGTAACAATGAGCAGTTCTTC; CDR3aa: CATSREIGQGNNEQFF
j_gene: TRBJ2-3; abundance: .; v_gene: TRBV7-9; d_gene: .; CDR3nt: TGTGCCAGCAGCCCCCGCGCGAGAGGAGATACGCAGTATTTT; CDR3aa: CASSPRARGDTQYF
j_gene: TRBJ2-6; abundance: few; v_gene: TRBV9; d_gene: TRBD1; CDR3nt: TGTGCCAGCAGCTACGACCTCAGCAAGGACAGGGCCTCCGGGGCCAACGTCCTGACTTTC; CDR3aa: CASSYDLSKDRASGANVLTF
j_gene: TRBJ1-5; abundance: few; v_gene: TRBV3-1; d_gene: .; CDR3nt: TGTGCCAGCAGCCAAGAGGGTGGCTACGGGGGCAATCAGCCCCAGCATTTT; CDR3aa: CASSQEGGYGGNQPQHF
j_gene: TRBJ2-1; abundance: .; v_gene: TRBV3-1; d_gene: TRBD1; CDR3nt: TGTGCCAGCAGCCCCGGGACAGGGTATACGAATGAGCAGTTCTTC; CDR3aa: CASSPGTGYTNEQFF
j_gene: TRBJ2-3; abundance: .; v_gene: TRBV20-1; d_gene: TRBD2; CDR3nt: TGCAGTGCTAGAGATTGGCGGGCTAGCGGGACGACAGATACGCAGTATTTT; CDR3aa: CSARDWRASGTTDTQYF
j_gene: TRBJ1-3; abundance: once; v_gene: TRBV15; d_gene: .; CDR3nt: TGTGCCACCAGGCAGGGGAAGACTGGAAACACCATATATTTT; CDR3aa: CATRQGKTGNTIYF
j_gene: TRBJ1-2; abundance: once; v_gene: TRBV29-1; d_gene: TRBD1; CDR3nt: TGCAGCGTTGAAGTGGAAACGGACAGGGCCTATGGCTACACCTTC; CDR3aa: CSVEVETDRAYGYTF
j_gene: TRBJ2-7; abundance: few; v_gene: TRBV6-6; d_gene: .; CDR3nt: TGTGCCAGCAGCCCGGGAATCTCGCCGGCCTACGAGCAGTACTTC; CDR3aa: CASSPGISPAYEQYF
j_gene: TRBJ2-1; abundance: .; v_gene: TRBV27; d_gene: .; CDR3nt: TGTGCCAGCAGTTTGGGGGGCCAGGGGCAGTTCTTC; CDR3aa: CASSLGGQGQFF
j_gene: TRBJ1-6; abundance: .; v_gene: TRBV7-8; d_gene: TRBD1; CDR3nt: TGTGCCAGCAGCTCAGGACAGGACCTCAATTCACCCCTCCACTTT; CDR3aa: CASSSGQDLNSPLHF
j_gene: TRBJ2-1; abundance: few; v_gene: TRBV10-3; d_gene: TRBD2; CDR3nt: TGTGCCATCAGTGAGTATGGGACTAGGAAGGACAATGAGCAGTTCTTC; CDR3aa: CAISEYGTRKDNEQFF
j_gene: TRBJ2-1; abundance: .; v_gene: TRBV6-2/TRBV6-3; d_gene: .; CDR3nt: TGTGCCAGCAGTTACGGGCTTACCTCCAATGAGCAGTTCTTC; CDR3aa: CASSYGLTSNEQFF
j_gene: TRBJ2-7; abundance: .; v_gene: TRBV15; d_gene: .; CDR3nt: TGTGCCACCAGCAGAGATCGGGGGCCCCCTCCCTGGGAGCAGTACTTC; CDR3aa: CATSRDRGPPPWEQYF